The rows below give T cell receptor beta chains drawn from one sample of a study of T cells after yellow fever vaccination. Via MiXCR, TCRdb re-called the 5' RACE reads, giving one row per CDR3 protein. Of 500,000 to 650,000 distinct CDR3 sequences in the sample, roughly an eighth were seen once. Sample: PBMCs, taken on the day of the yellow fever booster vaccination. These receptors came from a man aged 25 to 40 who received the YFV17D yellow fever vaccine. Both conserved end residues are part of each CDR3. The order of the fields is CDR3 protein, J gene, V gene.

CDR3: CASSLGWGSDTQYF
J: TRBJ2-3
V: TRBV5-5

CDR3: CASSLRASGMQFF
J: TRBJ2-1
V: TRBV7-2

CDR3: CSAKWNGNPYNEQFF
J: TRBJ2-1
V: TRBV20-1

CDR3: CASSTWAGTGLVDTEAFF
J: TRBJ1-1
V: TRBV5-4

CDR3: CATGSRGPTNEKLFF
J: TRBJ1-4
V: TRBV24-1

CDR3: CASSPGTPDTQYF
J: TRBJ2-3
V: TRBV5-1

CDR3: CATSDLDTRFGTDTQYF
J: TRBJ2-3
V: TRBV24-1

CDR3: CASSFPLSETQYF
J: TRBJ2-5
V: TRBV28

CDR3: CASSPTRSTDTQYF
J: TRBJ2-3
V: TRBV11-1

CDR3: CASSPNPRSSYNEQFF
J: TRBJ2-1
V: TRBV13

CDR3: CASSLGRGASRTYNEQFF
J: TRBJ2-1
V: TRBV5-1

CDR3: CAWSGTGGDEQFF
J: TRBJ2-1
V: TRBV30

CDR3: CASSYGRTSTDTQYF
J: TRBJ2-3
V: TRBV6-5

CDR3: CASSLGDAYGYTF
J: TRBJ1-2
V: TRBV12-3/TRBV12-4

CDR3: CASTIGVGNEKLFF
J: TRBJ1-4
V: TRBV19

CDR3: CASREQEETQYF
J: TRBJ2-5
V: TRBV28

CDR3: CASGTPKSSGANVLTF
J: TRBJ2-6
V: TRBV12-3/TRBV12-4

CDR3: CASSPLGENPYF
J: TRBJ2-7
V: TRBV18

CDR3: CASSLGPGHTGELFF
J: TRBJ2-2
V: TRBV5-4

CDR3: CASSLDRRGEQFF
J: TRBJ2-1
V: TRBV5-1

CDR3: CASSWTGRETQYF
J: TRBJ2-5
V: TRBV12-3/TRBV12-4

CDR3: CASSLVGGWADTQYF
J: TRBJ2-3
V: TRBV7-2

CDR3: CASSIFPRTSEYNEQFF
J: TRBJ2-1
V: TRBV19

CDR3: CASSLESGSVGYTF
J: TRBJ1-2
V: TRBV5-1

CDR3: CASSYVEWRGDAFF
J: TRBJ1-1
V: TRBV6-5

CDR3: CASSPSGNAYEQYF
J: TRBJ2-7
V: TRBV7-2

CDR3: CASSIGGENEQYF
J: TRBJ2-7
V: TRBV19

CDR3: CASSLQQFNSPLHF
J: TRBJ1-6
V: TRBV11-2

CDR3: CSGVHTTQETQYF
J: TRBJ2-5
V: TRBV29-1